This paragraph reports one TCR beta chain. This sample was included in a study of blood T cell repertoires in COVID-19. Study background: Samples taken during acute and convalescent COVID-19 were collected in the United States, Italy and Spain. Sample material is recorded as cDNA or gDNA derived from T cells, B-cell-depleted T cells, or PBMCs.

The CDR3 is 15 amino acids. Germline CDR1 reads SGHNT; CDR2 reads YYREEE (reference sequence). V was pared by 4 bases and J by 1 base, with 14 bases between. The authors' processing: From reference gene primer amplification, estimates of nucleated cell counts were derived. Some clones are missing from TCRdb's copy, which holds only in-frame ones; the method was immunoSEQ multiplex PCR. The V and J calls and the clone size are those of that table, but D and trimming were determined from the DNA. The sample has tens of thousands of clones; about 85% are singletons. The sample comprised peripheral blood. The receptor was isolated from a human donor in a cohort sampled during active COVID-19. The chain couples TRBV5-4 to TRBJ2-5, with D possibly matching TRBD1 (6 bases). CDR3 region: CASSRGQTGQETQYF. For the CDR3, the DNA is TGTGCCAGCAGCCGGGGACAAACAGGCCAAGAGACCCAGTACTTC.